This T cell receptor (beta chain) was profiled in a study of blood T cell repertoires in COVID-19. Study background: Researchers got acute and convalescent COVID-19 samples from the United States, Italy and Spain. In each case, the material was cDNA or gDNA derived from T cells, B-cell-depleted T cells, or PBMCs.

In the study's own analysis: By means of reference gene primer amplification, nucleated cell counts were estimated. The data were produced by immunoSEQ multiplex PCR, yet TCRdb's version contains in-frame clones alone and is incomplete. The V and J calls and clone size are taken from that table; D and trimming were inferred from the DNA. The data show 35,000 to 40,000 clones, with about 87% seen just once and approximately 7.3% held by the top ten. V was pared by 5 bases and J by 1 base, with 6 bases of the junction left unmatched. In germline, CDR1 is KGHSH, CDR2 LQKENI. The CDR3 runs to 15 residues.

Sequencing was done on a sample of peripheral blood. The gene calls are TRBV18 and TRBJ1-1; TRBD1 agrees at 8 bases. The origin of this receptor is a human donor in a cohort sampled during active COVID-19. The CDR3 DNA reads as TGTGCCAGCTCATCCAGACAGGGGTGGAACACTGAAGCTTTCTTT. It translates to CASSSRQGWNTEAFF. The full variable domain, in which reference TRBV18 and TRBJ1-1 provide the parts outside the CDR3, is NAGVMQNPRHLVRRRGQEARLRCSPMKGHSHVYWYRQLPEEGLKFMVYLQKENIIDESGMPKERFSAEFPKEGPSILRIQQVVRGDSAAYFCASSSRQGWNTEAFFGQGTRLTVV.